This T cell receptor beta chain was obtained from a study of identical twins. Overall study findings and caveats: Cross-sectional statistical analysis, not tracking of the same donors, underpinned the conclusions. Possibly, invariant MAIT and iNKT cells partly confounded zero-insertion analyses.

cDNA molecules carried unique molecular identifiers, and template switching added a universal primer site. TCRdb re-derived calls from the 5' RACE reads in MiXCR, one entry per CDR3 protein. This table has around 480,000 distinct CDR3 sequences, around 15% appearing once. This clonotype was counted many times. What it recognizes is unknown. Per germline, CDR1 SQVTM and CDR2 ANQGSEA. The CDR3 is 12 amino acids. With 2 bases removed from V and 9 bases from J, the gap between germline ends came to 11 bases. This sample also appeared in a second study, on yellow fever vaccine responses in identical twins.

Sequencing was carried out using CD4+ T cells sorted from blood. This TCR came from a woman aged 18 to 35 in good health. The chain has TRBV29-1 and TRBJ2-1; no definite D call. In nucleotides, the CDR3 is TGCAGCGTTGAACCAGGCTGGGGTGAGCAGTTCTTC. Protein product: CSVEPGWGEQFF.